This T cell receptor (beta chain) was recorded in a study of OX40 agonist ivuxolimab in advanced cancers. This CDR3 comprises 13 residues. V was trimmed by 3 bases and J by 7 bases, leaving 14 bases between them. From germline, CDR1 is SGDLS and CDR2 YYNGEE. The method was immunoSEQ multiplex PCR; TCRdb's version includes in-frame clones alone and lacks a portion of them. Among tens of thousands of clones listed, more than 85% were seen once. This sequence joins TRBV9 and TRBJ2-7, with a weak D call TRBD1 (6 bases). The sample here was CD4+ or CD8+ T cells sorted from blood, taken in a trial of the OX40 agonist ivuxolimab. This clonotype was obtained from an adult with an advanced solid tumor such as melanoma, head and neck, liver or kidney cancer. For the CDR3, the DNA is TGTGCCAGCAGCGCCGGACAGTCGATTGAGCAGTACTTC. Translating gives CASSAGQSIEQYF. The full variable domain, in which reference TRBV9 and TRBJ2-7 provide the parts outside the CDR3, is DSGVTQTPKHLITATGQRVTLRCSPRSGDLSVYWYQQSLDQGLQFLIQYYNGEERAKGNILERFSAQQFPDLHSELNLSSLELGDSALYFCASSAGQSIEQYFGPGTRLTVT.